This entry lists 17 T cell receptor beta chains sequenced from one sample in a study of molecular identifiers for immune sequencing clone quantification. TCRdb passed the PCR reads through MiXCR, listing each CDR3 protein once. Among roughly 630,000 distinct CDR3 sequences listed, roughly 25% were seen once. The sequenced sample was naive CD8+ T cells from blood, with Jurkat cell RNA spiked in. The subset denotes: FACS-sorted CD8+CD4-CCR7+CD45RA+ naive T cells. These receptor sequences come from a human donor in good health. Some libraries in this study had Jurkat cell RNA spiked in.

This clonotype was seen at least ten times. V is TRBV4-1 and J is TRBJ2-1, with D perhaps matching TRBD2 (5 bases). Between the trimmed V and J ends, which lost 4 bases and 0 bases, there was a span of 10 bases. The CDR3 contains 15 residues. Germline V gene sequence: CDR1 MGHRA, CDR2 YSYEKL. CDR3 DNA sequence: TGCGCCAGCAGCCCGAGGGTAAGCTCCTACAATGAGCAGTTCTTC. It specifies CASSPRVSSYNEQFF.

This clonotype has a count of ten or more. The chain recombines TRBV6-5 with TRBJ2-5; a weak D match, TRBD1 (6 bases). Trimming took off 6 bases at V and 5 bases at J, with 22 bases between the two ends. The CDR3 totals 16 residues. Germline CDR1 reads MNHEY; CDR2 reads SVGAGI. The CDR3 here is CASRTRTGSPSETQYF. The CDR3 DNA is TGTGCCAGCAGAACTCGAACAGGGTCCCCCTCCGAGACCCAGTACTTC.

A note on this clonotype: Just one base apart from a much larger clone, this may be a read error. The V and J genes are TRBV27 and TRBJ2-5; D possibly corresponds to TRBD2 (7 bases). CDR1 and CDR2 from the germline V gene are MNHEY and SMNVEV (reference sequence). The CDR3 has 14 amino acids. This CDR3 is CACSFGGQQETQYF. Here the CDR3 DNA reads TGTGCCTGCAGTTTCGGGGGGCAACAAGAGACCCAGTACTTC.

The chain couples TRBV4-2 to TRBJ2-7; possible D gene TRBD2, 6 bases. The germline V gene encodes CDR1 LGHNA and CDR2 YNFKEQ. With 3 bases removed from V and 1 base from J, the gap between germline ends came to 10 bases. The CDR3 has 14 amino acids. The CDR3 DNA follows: TGTGCCAGCAGCCATTTTAGCGGATCCTACGAGCAGTACTTC. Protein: CASSHFSGSYEQYF.

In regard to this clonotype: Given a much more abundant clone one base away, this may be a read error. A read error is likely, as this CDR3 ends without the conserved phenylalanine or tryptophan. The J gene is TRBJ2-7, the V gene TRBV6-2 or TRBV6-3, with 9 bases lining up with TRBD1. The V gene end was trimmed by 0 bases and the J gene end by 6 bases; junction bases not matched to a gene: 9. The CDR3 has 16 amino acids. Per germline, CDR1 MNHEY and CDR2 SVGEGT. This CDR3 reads CASSYSPGTGRREQYS. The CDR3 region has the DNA TGTGCCAGCAGTTACTCGCCCGGGACAGGGAGGCGCGAGCAGTACTCC.

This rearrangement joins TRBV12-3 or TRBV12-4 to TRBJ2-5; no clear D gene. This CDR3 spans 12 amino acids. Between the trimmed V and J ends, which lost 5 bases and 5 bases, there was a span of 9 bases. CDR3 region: CASSPRVETQYF. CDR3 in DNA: TGTGCCAGCAGTCCACGGGTGGAGACCCAGTACTTC.

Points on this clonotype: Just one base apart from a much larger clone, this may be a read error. The chain's CDR3 is CASSFGGPETQYF. For the CDR3, the DNA is TGTGCCAGTTCTTTCGGGGGTCCGGAGACCCAGTACTTC. The V and J genes are TRBV28 and TRBJ2-5, with TRBD2 as a possible D gene (6 bases). V shed 9 bases and J shed 5 bases, with 16 bases lying between them. There are 13 residues in the CDR3. The germline gives CDR1 MDHEN, CDR2 SYDVKM.

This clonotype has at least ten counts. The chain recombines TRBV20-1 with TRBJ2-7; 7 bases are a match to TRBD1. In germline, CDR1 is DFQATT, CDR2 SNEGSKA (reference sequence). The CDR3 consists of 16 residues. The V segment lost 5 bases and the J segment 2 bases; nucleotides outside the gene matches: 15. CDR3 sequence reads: CSARDQIGQAAYEQYF. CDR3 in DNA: TGCAGTGCTCGCGATCAGATAGGACAGGCCGCCTACGAGCAGTACTTC.

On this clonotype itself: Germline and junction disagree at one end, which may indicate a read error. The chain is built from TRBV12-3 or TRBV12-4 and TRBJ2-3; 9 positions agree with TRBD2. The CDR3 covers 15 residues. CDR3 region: CASSFSGGSTATQYF. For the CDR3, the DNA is TGTGCCAGCAGTTTTAGCGGGGGTAGCACAGCTACGCAGTATTTT.

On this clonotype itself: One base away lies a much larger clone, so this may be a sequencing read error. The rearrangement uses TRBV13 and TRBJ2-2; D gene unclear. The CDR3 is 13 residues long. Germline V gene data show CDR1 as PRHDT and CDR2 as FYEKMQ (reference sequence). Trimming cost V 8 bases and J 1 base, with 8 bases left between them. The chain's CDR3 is CASGLRNTGELFF. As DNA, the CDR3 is TGTGCCAGCGGGTTACGGAACACCGGGGAGCTGTTTTTT.

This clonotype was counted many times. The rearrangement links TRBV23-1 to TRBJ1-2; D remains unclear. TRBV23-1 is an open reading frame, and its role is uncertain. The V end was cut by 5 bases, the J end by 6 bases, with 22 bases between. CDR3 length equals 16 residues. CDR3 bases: TGCGCCAGCAGTTCCGCCCCGGGTCCCCGGACCGATGGCTACACCTTC. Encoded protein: CASSSAPGPRTDGYTF.

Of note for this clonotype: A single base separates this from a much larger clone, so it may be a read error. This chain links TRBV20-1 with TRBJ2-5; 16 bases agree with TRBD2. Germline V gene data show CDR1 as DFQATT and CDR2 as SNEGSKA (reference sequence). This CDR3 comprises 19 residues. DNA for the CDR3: TGCAGTGCTAGTCCAGGGACTAGCGGGAGGGCGAACTTCCAAGAGACCCAGCACTTC. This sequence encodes CSASPGTSGRANFQETQHF.

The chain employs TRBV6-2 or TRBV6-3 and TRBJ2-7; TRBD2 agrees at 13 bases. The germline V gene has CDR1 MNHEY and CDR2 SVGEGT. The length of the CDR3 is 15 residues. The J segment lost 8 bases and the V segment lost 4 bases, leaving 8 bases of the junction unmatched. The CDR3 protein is CASSSRLAGGYKQYF. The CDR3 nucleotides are TGTGCCAGCAGTTCCAGACTAGCGGGAGGATACAAGCAGTACTTC.

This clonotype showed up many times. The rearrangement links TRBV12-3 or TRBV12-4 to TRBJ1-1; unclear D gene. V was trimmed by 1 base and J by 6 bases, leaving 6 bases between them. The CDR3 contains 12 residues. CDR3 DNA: TGTGCCAGCAGTTTAGGGGTGTCTGAAGCTTTCTTT. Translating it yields CASSLGVSEAFF.

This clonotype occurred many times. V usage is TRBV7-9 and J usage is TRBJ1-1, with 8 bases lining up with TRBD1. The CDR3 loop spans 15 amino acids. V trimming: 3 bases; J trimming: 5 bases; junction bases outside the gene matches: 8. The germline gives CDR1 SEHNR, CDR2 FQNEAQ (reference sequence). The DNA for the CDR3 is TGTGCCAGCAGCTTCGGACAGGGACGGTGGACTGAAGCTTTCTTT. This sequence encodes CASSFGQGRWTEAFF.

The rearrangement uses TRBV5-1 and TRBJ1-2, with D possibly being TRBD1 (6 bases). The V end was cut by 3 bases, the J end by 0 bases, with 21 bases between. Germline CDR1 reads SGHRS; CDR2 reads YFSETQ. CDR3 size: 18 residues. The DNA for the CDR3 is TGCGCCAGCAGCTGGATATCCGGGACAAGGGATTCTAACTATGGCTACACCTTC. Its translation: CASSWISGTRDSNYGYTF.

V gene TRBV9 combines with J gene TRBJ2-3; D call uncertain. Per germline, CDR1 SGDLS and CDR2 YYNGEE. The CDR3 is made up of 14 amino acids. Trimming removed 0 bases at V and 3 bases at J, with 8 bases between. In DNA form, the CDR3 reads TGTGCCAGCAGCGTAGAGAGGCCGACAGATACGCAGTATTTT. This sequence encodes CASSVERPTDTQYF.